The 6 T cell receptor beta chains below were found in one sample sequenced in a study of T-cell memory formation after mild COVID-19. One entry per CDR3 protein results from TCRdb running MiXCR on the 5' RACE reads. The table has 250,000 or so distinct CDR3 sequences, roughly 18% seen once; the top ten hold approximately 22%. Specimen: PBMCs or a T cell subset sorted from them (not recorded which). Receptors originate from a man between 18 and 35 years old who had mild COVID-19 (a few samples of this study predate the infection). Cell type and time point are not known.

CDR3 DNA sequence: TGTGCCAGCAGTTACGGTCTGCGTGGCTACACCTTC. Amino acids: CASSYGLRGYTF. The chain joins TRBV6-6 to TRBJ1-2; no definite D call. This CDR3 has 12 amino acids. CDR1 is MNHNY, CDR2 SVGAGI, per germline (reference sequence). V was cut by 2 bases and J by 7 bases, with 8 bases left in between.

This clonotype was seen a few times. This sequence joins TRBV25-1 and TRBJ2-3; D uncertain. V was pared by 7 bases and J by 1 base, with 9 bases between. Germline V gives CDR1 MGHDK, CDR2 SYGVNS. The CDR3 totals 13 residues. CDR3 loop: CASKGAGTDTQYF. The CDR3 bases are TGTGCCAGCAAGGGCGCCGGCACAGATACGCAGTATTTT.

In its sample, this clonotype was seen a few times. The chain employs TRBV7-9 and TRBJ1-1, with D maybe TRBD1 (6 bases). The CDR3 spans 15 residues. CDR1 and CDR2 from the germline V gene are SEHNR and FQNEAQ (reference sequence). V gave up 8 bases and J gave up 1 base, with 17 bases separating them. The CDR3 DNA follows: TGTGCCAGCTCCGAGGGGGGATGGGGGAACACTGAAGCTTTCTTT. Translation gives CASSEGGWGNTEAFF.

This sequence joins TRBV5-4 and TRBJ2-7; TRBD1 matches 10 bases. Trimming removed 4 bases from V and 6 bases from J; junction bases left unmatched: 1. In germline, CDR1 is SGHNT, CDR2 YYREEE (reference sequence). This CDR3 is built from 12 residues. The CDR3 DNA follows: TGTGCCAGCAGCCGGACAGGGGGCGAGCAGTACTTC. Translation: CASSRTGGEQYF.

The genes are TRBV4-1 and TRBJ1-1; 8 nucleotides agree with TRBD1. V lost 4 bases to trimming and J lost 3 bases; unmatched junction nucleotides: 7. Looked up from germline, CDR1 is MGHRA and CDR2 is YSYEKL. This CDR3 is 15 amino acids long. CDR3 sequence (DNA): TGCGCCAGCAGCCTATTAAACAGGGGGGACACTGAAGCTTTCTTT. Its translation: CASSLLNRGDTEAFF.

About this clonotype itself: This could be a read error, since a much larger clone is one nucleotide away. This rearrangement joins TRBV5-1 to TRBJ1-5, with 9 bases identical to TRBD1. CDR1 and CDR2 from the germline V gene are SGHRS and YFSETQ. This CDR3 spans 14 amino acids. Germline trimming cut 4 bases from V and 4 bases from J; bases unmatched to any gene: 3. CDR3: CASSAGTGNQPQHF. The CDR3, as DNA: TGCGCCAGCAGCGCCGGGACAGGGAATCAGCCCCAGCATTTT.